The 8 T cell receptor beta chains below come from one sample, sequenced in a study of T-cell reconstitution after alpha-beta-depleted transplantation in children (dated by TCRdb to about 2016). The protocol used for the library was PCR. Sequencer: Illumina HiSeq 2500. TCR library preparation used molecular barcoding, with unique molecular identifiers applied to normalize quantification of the TCRbeta repertoire. TCRdb's own reprocessing of the public reads used fastp at Q25 and MiXCR and kept productive beta chains. Rows with one shared CDR3 protein collapse into an entry with the most common genes and DNA. Counted in this sample were roughly 400,000 distinct CDR3 sequences; about a fifth of them appeared once. Together, the top ten hold 3.5% to 4% of the sample. The specimen comprised PBMCs from the stem cell graft donor, sampled from the stem cell graft. These receptors originate from a human donor who donated a stem cell graft to a child with acute myeloid leukemia.

There are many counts of this clonotype. The chain combines TRBV12-3 or TRBV12-4 with TRBJ2-1, with 13 bases fitting TRBD2. Unmatched junction bases numbered 4, after V lost 5 bases and J lost 9 bases. The CDR3 has 14 residues. CDR3 bases: TGTGCCAGCAGTGAAGGACTAGCGGGAGTTGAGCAGTTCTTC. Amino acids: CASSEGLAGVEQFF.

This chain uses TRBV7-9 with TRBJ1-1; no definite D call. CDR1 is SEHNR and CDR2 is FQNEAQ in the germline V gene (reference sequence). Deletions cut 2 bases from V and 6 bases from J, with 7 bases between. This CDR3 is built from 12 residues. CDR3 loop: CASSLTVPEAFF. DNA of the CDR3: TGTGCCAGCAGCTTAACAGTCCCTGAAGCTTTCTTT.

This clonotype has ten or more counts. The chain employs TRBV12-3 or TRBV12-4 and TRBJ2-7; 7 positions agree with TRBD1. The V and J ends lost 6 bases and 2 bases, in that order; junction bases with no gene match: 10. The CDR3 sequence is 15 residues long. CDR3 DNA: TGTGCCAGCAGGTATACAGGGGCGCCGACCTACGAGCAGTACTTC. This sequence encodes CASRYTGAPTYEQYF.

J is TRBJ2-2 and V is TRBV7-2, with D perhaps given as TRBD1 or TRBD2 (5 bases each). The length of the CDR3 is 15 residues. The germline V gene has CDR1 SGHTA and CDR2 FQGNSA. V was pared by 1 base and J by 6 bases, with 12 bases between. CDR3 amino acids: CASSLDSGGAGELFF. For the CDR3, the DNA is TGTGCCAGCAGCTTAGACAGTGGGGGAGCCGGGGAGCTGTTTTTT.

This clonotype has only a few counts. V usage is TRBV4-3 and J usage is TRBJ2-5; 9 positions match TRBD2. V trimming: 0 bases; J trimming: 1 base; junction bases outside the gene matches: 9. This CDR3 region has 18 residues. CDR1 is LGHNA and CDR2 is YSLEER in the germline V gene. The CDR3 protein is CASSQEGNSGRPQETQYF. In DNA form, the CDR3 reads TGCGCCAGCAGCCAAGAGGGCAATAGCGGGAGACCCCAAGAGACCCAGTACTTC.

This clonotype was observed at least ten times. The chain is built from TRBV29-1 and TRBJ2-7, with D perhaps TRBD2 (5 bases). The V and J ends lost 6 bases and 2 bases respectively, with 8 bases between them. The CDR3 totals 11 residues. Germline values: CDR1 SQVTM, CDR2 ANQGSEA. CDR3 sequence (DNA): TGCAGCGTCTCCGGGGCCTACGAGCAGTACTTC. Its translation is CSVSGAYEQYF.

The chain carries TRBV7-6 and TRBJ1-1; the D is unclear. The germline V gene encodes CDR1 SGHVS and CDR2 FNYEAQ. The CDR3 extends over 15 amino acids. The V end was cut by 5 bases, the J end by 2 bases, with 15 bases between. CDR3: CASSPLQTINTEAFF. Here the CDR3 DNA reads TGTGCCAGCAGCCCCCTACAGACTATCAACACTGAAGCTTTCTTT.

The chain uses TRBV6-5 and TRBJ2-1; no clear D gene. This CDR3 region has 14 residues. Germline V gene sequence: CDR1 MNHEY, CDR2 SVGAGI. Trimming removed 1 base at V and 5 bases at J, with 9 bases between. This CDR3 is CASSYLGINNEQFF. The DNA of the CDR3 is TGTGCCAGCAGTTACTTAGGCATCAACAATGAGCAGTTCTTC.